These 25 T cell receptor beta chains came from one sample sequenced in a study of T cells after yellow fever vaccination. TCRdb called the 5' RACE reads again in MiXCR, with one record for every CDR3 protein. The repertoire has approximately 510,000 distinct CDR3 sequences, roughly a fifth of them found once; the top ten carry roughly 16%. The source was PBMCs, collected roughly 23 days after the first yellow fever vaccination. The receptors stem from a man aged 18 to 30 who received the YFV17D yellow fever vaccine.

This clonotype was recorded many times. V is TRBV7-2 and J is TRBJ2-3; weak D call: TRBD2 (6 bases). The CDR3 length is 14 residues. CDR1 is SGHTA and CDR2 is FQGNSA in the germline V gene. V lost 5 bases and J 0 bases, leaving 9 bases between the germline ends. CDR3 nucleotides: TGTGCCAGCAGCCCGGGACTCAGCACAGATACGCAGTATTTT. Amino acid sequence: CASSPGLSTDTQYF.

This clonotype turned up a few times. The chain has TRBV12-3 or TRBV12-4 and TRBJ1-2; possible D gene TRBD1, 5 bases. The CDR3 length is 15 residues. The V and J ends lost 6 bases and 3 bases respectively, with 17 bases between them. The chain's CDR3 is CASRGPNLGYYGYTF. The CDR3 DNA reads TGTGCCAGCAGGGGGCCGAATTTGGGTTACTATGGCTACACCTTC.

This clonotype showed up many times. The chain couples TRBV5-6 to TRBJ1-2; D remains unclear. Trimming stripped 0 bases from V and 2 bases from J, with 5 bases between. The germline V gene encodes CDR1 SGHDT and CDR2 YYEEEE. The CDR3 runs to 13 residues. The CDR3 is CASSLARNYGYTF. As DNA, the CDR3 is TGTGCCAGCAGCTTGGCACGGAACTATGGCTACACCTTC.

This clonotype was seen a few times. The rearrangement uses TRBV5-1 and TRBJ2-7; tentative D call: TRBD2 (6 bases). The germline V gene has CDR1 SGHRS and CDR2 YFSETQ. V dropped 3 bases and J dropped 2 bases, with 12 bases sitting between them. The CDR3 extends over 14 amino acids. The chain's CDR3 is CASSSRGTPYEQYF. DNA for the CDR3: TGCGCCAGCAGCTCCCGGGGGACTCCCTACGAGCAGTACTTC. The full variable domain, completed using reference TRBV5-1 and TRBJ2-7, is KAGVTQTPRYLIKTRGQQVTLSCSPISGHRSVSWYQQTPGQGLQFLFEYFSETQRNKGNFPGRFSGRQFSNSRSEMNVSTLELGDSALYLCASSSRGTPYEQYFGPGTRLTVT.

V gene TRBV12-5 combines with J gene TRBJ2-1; 8 nucleotides align to TRBD2. The V segment lost 2 bases and the J segment 4 bases; nucleotides outside the gene matches: 1. The CDR3 runs 14 residues. The V gene's germline CDR1 is LGHNT and CDR2 FRNRAP. CDR3 protein: CASGLSGGYNEQFF. CDR3 DNA sequence: TGTGCTAGTGGTTTGTCGGGGGGGTACAATGAGCAGTTCTTC. The variable domain in full, with the rest retrieved from reference TRBV12-5 and TRBJ2-1, is DARVTQTPRHKVTEMGQEVTMRCQPILGHNTVFWYRQTMMQGLELLAYFRNRAPLDDSGMPKDRFSAEMPDATLATLKIQPSEPRDSAVYFCASGLSGGYNEQFFGPGTRLTVL.

The genes are TRBV4-2 and TRBJ1-5; D not resolved. Deletions cut 5 bases from V and 7 bases from J, with 12 bases between. Germline CDR1 reads LGHNA; CDR2 reads YNFKEQ. The CDR3 loop spans 13 amino acids. CDR3 DNA sequence: TGTGCCAGCAGCGACGGGGTTGGCCAGCCCCAGCATTTT. This codes for CASSDGVGQPQHF.

This chain joins TRBV4-1 and TRBJ2-7; 9 bases agree with TRBD1. Per germline, CDR1 MGHRA and CDR2 YSYEKL. Trimming took 4 bases from V and 4 from J; bases not matched to a gene: 8. This CDR3 has 15 residues. The CDR3 bases are TGCGCCAGCAGCCTTCAACAGGGGGCTCCTTACGAGCAGTACGTC. Translating gives CASSLQQGAPYEQYV.

This sequence joins TRBV11-3 and TRBJ2-1, with D possibly matching TRBD2 (6 bases). CDR1 is SGHNT and CDR2 is YENEEA in the germline V gene. This CDR3 spans 15 amino acids. The V gene lost 3 bases and the J gene lost 4 bases, with 13 bases spanning the gap. The CDR3 DNA follows: TGTGCCAGCAGCTTCGGGGGATCTCTATACAATGAGCAGTTCTTC. This translates into CASSFGGSLYNEQFF.

The chain employs TRBV20-1 and TRBJ2-3; D tentatively reads TRBD1 or TRBD2 (6 bases each). CDR1 is DFQATT and CDR2 is SNEGSKA in the germline V gene (reference sequence). V was cut by 6 bases and J by 5 bases, with 21 bases left in between. The CDR3 is made up of 15 amino acids. The CDR3 sequence is CSAAPVLGGGDTQYF. The CDR3 region has the DNA TGCAGTGCAGCCCCGGTCCTAGGAGGGGGAGATACGCAGTATTTT.

This clonotype appeared a few times. This sequence joins TRBV6-5 and TRBJ2-7; TRBD1 agrees at 10 bases. V shed 0 bases and J 2 bases; nucleotides not matched to a gene: 7. Germline V gene data show CDR1 as MNHEY and CDR2 as SVGAGI. The CDR3 length is 17 residues. CDR3 sequence reads: CASSYSSGQGVAYEQYF. The CDR3, as DNA: TGTGCCAGCAGTTACTCGAGTGGACAGGGGGTGGCCTACGAGCAGTACTTC.

In this sample, this clonotype turned up once. The chain employs TRBV10-3 and TRBJ1-4; D is unclear. Trimming cost V 0 bases and J 8 bases, with 19 bases left between them. Germline lookup yields CDR1 ENHRY and CDR2 SYGVKD. The CDR3 runs 17 residues. The CDR3 reads CAISESYRQPEEEKLFF. In DNA form, the CDR3 reads TGTGCCATCAGTGAGTCCTATCGGCAGCCTGAGGAAGAAAAACTGTTTTTT.

The chain is built from TRBV18 and TRBJ1-1; unclear D gene. This CDR3 is built from 14 residues. In germline, CDR1 is KGHSH, CDR2 LQKENI. V was clipped by 4 bases and J by 3 bases, with 12 bases between them. CDR3 sequence: CASSLPSQDTEAFF. CDR3 coding DNA: TGTGCCAGCTCACTTCCCAGTCAGGACACTGAAGCTTTCTTT. The full variable domain, with the rest looked up from reference TRBV18 and TRBJ1-1, is NAGVMQNPRHLVRRRGQEARLRCSPMKGHSHVYWYRQLPEEGLKFMVYLQKENIIDESGMPKERFSAEFPKEGPSILRIQQVVRGDSAAYFCASSLPSQDTEAFFGQGTRLTVV.

This clonotype was seen more than once but under ten times. This chain joins TRBV12-3 or TRBV12-4 and TRBJ1-1; D uncertain. With 4 bases removed from V and 1 base from J, the gap between germline ends came to 10 bases. This CDR3 comprises 14 residues. This chain's CDR3 is CASSSRPRNTEAFF. CDR3 coding DNA: TGTGCCAGCAGTTCCCGACCCCGGAACACTGAAGCTTTCTTT.

The chain links TRBV9 to TRBJ2-2, with a possible D match to TRBD1 (6 bases). With 4 bases removed from V and 0 bases from J, the gap between germline ends came to 13 bases. Germline lookup yields CDR1 SGDLS and CDR2 YYNGEE. This CDR3 has 16 residues. CDR3 DNA: TGTGCCAGCAGCACCTCCGGGACACCGAACACCGGGGAGCTGTTTTTT. Translation: CASSTSGTPNTGELFF.

The rearrangement links TRBV3-1 to TRBJ1-1; 7 nucleotides agree with TRBD1. Germline trimming cut 0 bases from V and 4 bases from J; bases unmatched to any gene: 5. This CDR3 is built from 15 residues. CDR1 and CDR2 (germline): LGHDT, YNNKEL (reference sequence). The CDR3 protein is CASSQETGRGTEAFF. Here the CDR3 DNA reads TGTGCCAGCAGCCAAGAGACAGGGAGGGGCACTGAAGCTTTCTTT.

The gene calls are TRBV29-1 and TRBJ2-7; maybe TRBD1 (5 bases). Germline V gene lookup returns CDR1 SQVTM and CDR2 ANQGSEA. The CDR3 covers 15 residues. The V gene lost 7 bases and the J gene lost 4 bases, with 23 bases spanning the gap. The CDR3 sequence: CSATPDGPRAYEQYF. CDR3 DNA: TGCAGCGCTACACCGGACGGTCCCAGGGCTTACGAGCAGTACTTC.

This clonotype was detected a few times. CDR3 DNA: TGTGCCAGCCAGACAGGGGGCATGGTTCAGCCCCAGCATTTT. As protein: CASQTGGMVQPQHF. V gene TRBV28 combines with J gene TRBJ1-5, with 10 bases fitting TRBD1. The CDR3 loop spans 14 amino acids. The germline gives CDR1 MDHEN, CDR2 SYDVKM. V was pared by 8 bases and J by 6 bases, with 7 bases of the junction left unmatched.

In its sample, this clonotype was seen a few times. This rearrangement joins TRBV20-1 to TRBJ2-3; 7 bases line up with TRBD2. The junction had 11 bases not matched to a gene; V was cut back by 6 bases and J by 2 bases. Germline-derived CDR1 and CDR2 are DFQATT and SNEGSKA (reference sequence). The CDR3 extends over 15 amino acids. The CDR3 bases are TGCAGTGCAAAGCGGGACCTGACGTACACAGATACGCAGTATTTT. The encoded protein is CSAKRDLTYTDTQYF.

V usage is TRBV5-1 and J usage is TRBJ1-1, with a weak D call TRBD1 (5 bases). V lost 0 bases and J 6 bases, leaving 15 bases between the germline ends. Germline values: CDR1 SGHRS, CDR2 YFSETQ. The CDR3 has 15 residues. The CDR3 coding sequence is TGCGCCAGCAGCTTGGCCGGGGGGGGAACAGCTGAAGCTTTCTTT. This gives the protein CASSLAGGGTAEAFF.

This clonotype has only a few counts. The CDR3: CASLLFPRAGGERGYTF. CDR3 nucleotides: TGTGCCAGCCTGTTATTCCCCAGGGCTGGCGGTGAGCGTGGCTACACCTTC. The chain is built from TRBV5-5 and TRBJ1-2; perhaps TRBD1 as D (5 bases). The CDR3 loop spans 17 amino acids. V lost 7 bases and J lost 7, with 29 bases in between. Germline loops: CDR1 SGHKS, CDR2 YYEKEE (reference sequence).

For the CDR3, the DNA is TGCGCCAGCAGCGGACAGGGTCCCTCTGAAAAACTGTTTTTT. Encoded protein: CASSGQGPSEKLFF. The genes are TRBV5-1 and TRBJ1-4; TRBD1 matches at 8 bases. The CDR3 has 14 amino acids. J gave up 7 bases and V 4 bases, and 6 bases lay outside the gene matches. The germline V gene has CDR1 SGHRS and CDR2 YFSETQ.

This clonotype was counted only a few times. The chain employs TRBV4-2 and TRBJ2-3; 10 nucleotides agree with TRBD2. V trimming: 1 base; J trimming: 10 bases; junction bases outside the gene matches: 8. The CDR3 covers 15 residues. Germline CDR1 LGHNA, CDR2 YNFKEQ. CDR3 nucleotides: TGTGCCAGCAGCCAAGTGGCTAGCGGGGGCCGGGCGCAGTATTTT. This codes for CASSQVASGGRAQYF.

This rearrangement joins TRBV20-1 to TRBJ1-6; TRBD1 matches at 7 bases. The CDR3 extends over 15 amino acids. CDR1 and CDR2 from the germline V gene are DFQATT and SNEGSKA (reference sequence). Trimming took 0 bases from V and 10 from J; bases not matched to a gene: 9. This CDR3 reads CSARDTQGFDSPLHF. DNA of the CDR3: TGCAGTGCTAGAGATACACAGGGGTTTGACTCACCCCTCCACTTT.

A few counts support this clonotype. The chain combines TRBV29-1 with TRBJ1-1; D possibly corresponds to TRBD1 (5 bases). Germline lookup yields CDR1 SQVTM and CDR2 ANQGSEA. CDR3 length equals 13 residues. The V end lost 5 bases, the J end lost 6 bases, and 16 bases lay between the germline ends. CDR3 nucleotide sequence: TGCAGCGTTTCGGAAGGGGCGGGCGCTGAAGCTTTCTTT. Protein product: CSVSEGAGAEAFF.

This clonotype was seen a few times. The V and J genes are TRBV3-1 and TRBJ2-5; TRBD2 might be the D (5 bases). The V and J ends lost 8 bases and 5 bases respectively, with 15 bases between them. Germline values: CDR1 LGHDT, CDR2 YNNKEL (reference sequence). The CDR3 is 13 residues long. The CDR3 loop reads CASGSGIPETQYF. In DNA, the CDR3 is TGTGCCAGCGGTTCGGGAATTCCGGAGACCCAGTACTTC.